One sample yielded the 9 T cell receptor beta chains listed below, sequenced in a study of identical twins. TCRdb re-called the 5' RACE reads through MiXCR, storing one row per CDR3 protein. The sample lists around 1.7 million distinct CDR3 sequences; more than 30% were seen once. The sequenced sample consisted of cord blood. The receptors stem from a newborn girl in good health.

The chain is built from TRBV5-6 and TRBJ1-1; no reliable D call. Trimming removed 5 bases from V and 3 bases from J, with 17 bases in between. This CDR3 has 15 residues. The germline CDR1 and CDR2 sequences are SGHDT and YYEEEE. CDR3 nucleotides: TGTGCCAGCAGACCCGTCAGCCAGGTCGACACTGAAGCTTTCTTT. Translation gives CASRPVSQVDTEAFF.

The V gene is TRBV29-1, the J gene TRBJ2-1; 16 nucleotides align to TRBD2. This CDR3 is built from 16 residues. V lost 4 bases and J lost 2; bases outside the gene matches: 2. Germline-derived CDR1 and CDR2 are SQVTM and ANQGSEA. CDR3 region: CSVGGTSGGAYNEQFF. The CDR3 nucleotides are TGCAGCGTTGGGGGGACTAGCGGGGGGGCCTACAATGAGCAGTTCTTC.

This chain connects TRBV12-3 or TRBV12-4 to TRBJ1-6, with TRBD1 identical over 8 bases. Unmatched junction bases numbered 9, after V lost 5 bases and J lost 9 bases. The CDR3 consists of 15 residues. The CDR3 spells CASSPTGALSSPLHF. As DNA, the CDR3 is TGTGCCAGCAGTCCGACAGGGGCCCTATCTTCACCCCTCCACTTT.

This clonotype was detected a few times. The chain combines TRBV20-1 with TRBJ2-1; 11 bases agree with TRBD2. In germline, CDR1 is DFQATT, CDR2 SNEGSKA (reference sequence). J was trimmed by 1 base and V by 4 bases; bases with no gene match: 6. The CDR3 has 16 residues. CDR3 residues: CSATLASGRSYNEQFF. CDR3 nucleotide sequence: TGCAGTGCTACGTTGGCTAGCGGGAGGTCCTACAATGAGCAGTTCTTC.

The V call is TRBV25-1, the J call TRBJ2-4; no reliable D call. Germline values: CDR1 MGHDK, CDR2 SYGVNS. V shed 1 base and J shed 0 bases, with 16 bases lying between them. The CDR3 spans 18 residues. In nucleotides, the CDR3 is TGTGCCAGCAGTGAATCTATAAGCCTCCCCCTAGCCAAAAACATTCAGTACTTC. Translation: CASSESISLPLAKNIQYF.

In this sample, this clonotype turned up a few times. The V gene is TRBV9, the J gene TRBJ2-1; TRBD1 aligns across 10 bases. Per the germline V gene, CDR1 is SGDLS and CDR2 is YYNGEE. This CDR3 comprises 17 residues. The ends lost 4 bases at V and 2 bases at J; junction bases unmatched: 9. CDR3 amino acids: CASSPRGGQGAYNEQFF. The CDR3 DNA follows: TGTGCCAGCAGCCCCAGGGGAGGACAGGGGGCCTACAATGAGCAGTTCTTC.

This chain links TRBV18 with TRBJ1-4, with D tentatively TRBD1 (6 bases). This CDR3 comprises 18 residues. The V end was cut by 1 base, the J end by 1 base, with 16 bases between. CDR1 is KGHSH, CDR2 LQKENI, per germline. The CDR3 DNA reads as TGTGCCAGCTCACCACTACATGGCCTACAGGGAACTAATGAAAAACTGTTTTTT. Protein sequence: CASSPLHGLQGTNEKLFF.

This chain joins TRBV7-2 and TRBJ1-5; 7 positions agree with TRBD1. There are 15 residues in the CDR3. V gave up 5 bases and J gave up 3 bases; unmatched junction bases: 7. Germline lookup yields CDR1 SGHTA and CDR2 FQGNSA. The CDR3 nucleotides read TGTGCCAGCAGCGATCGGGACAGCCTCAATCAGCCCCAGCATTTT. Protein product: CASSDRDSLNQPQHF.

The chain carries TRBV7-2 and TRBJ2-4, with TRBD2 matching over 8 bases. Matching the DNA end better, TRBJ2-7 makes the J call doubtful. Germline CDR1 is SGHTA and CDR2 is FQGNSA. CDR3 size: 17 residues. The CDR3 loop is CASSLARDSAGAYEQYF. In DNA form, the CDR3 reads TGTGCCAGCAGCTTAGCGAGGGACTCAGCGGGGGCCTACGAGCAGTACTTC.